This record looks at one T cell receptor beta chain sequence and its context. In germline, CDR1 is LNHDA, CDR2 SQIVND (reference sequence). V shed 3 bases and J shed 3 bases, with 13 bases lying between them. The CDR3 totals 15 residues. These data are taken from a study of blood T cell repertoires in COVID-19. Across the whole study: The analysed material was cDNA or gDNA that came from T cells, B-cell-depleted T cells, or PBMCs.

Clones were sequenced by immunoSEQ multiplex PCR, and TCRdb holds only the in-frame ones, with some missing. The sample includes about 330,000 clones, about 90% of them seen just once. For recovered donors of Cohort 3, there were two negative PCRs, clearance, or symptom resolution. This clonotype was sampled from a woman between 25 and 40 years old who had recovered from COVID-19. The sample was PBMCs or T cells enriched from blood (not recorded which). The V call is TRBV19, the J call TRBJ2-3, with D possibly TRBD2 on 5 matching bases. The CDR3 is CASSIPRTGTDTQYF. Here the CDR3 DNA reads TGTGCCAGTAGTATCCCGCGGACTGGAACAGATACGCAGTATTTT.